The T cell receptor beta chain under discussion was sequenced for a study of blood T cells in healthy people across ages. Next came a second PCR, run for about 7 to 12 cycles, which used a sample-barcoded 5' primer along with a J-beta primer mix. From the 5' RACE reads, TCRdb called clonotypes with MiXCR, one entry per CDR3 protein. The table lists over 700,000 distinct CDR3 sequences, less than 70% of them singletons, with approximately 41% in the top ten. PBMCs, at least 6.5 million per sample, were isolated. The sequenced sample consisted of blood. The sequence derives from an elderly man in good health.

DNA for the CDR3: TGCAGCGTTGAAGAGGGGACGCCCCCCTACGAGCAGTACTTC. Its translation: CSVEEGTPPYEQYF. The chain employs TRBV29-1 and TRBJ2-7, with D tentatively TRBD1 or TRBD2 (5 bases each). Germline V gives CDR1 SQVTM, CDR2 ANQGSEA. The CDR3 is made up of 14 amino acids. V lost 0 bases and J lost 2, with 11 bases in between.